The 31 T cell receptor beta chains listed next were all sequenced from one sample in a study of blood T cell repertoires in COVID-19. Profiling relied on immunoSEQ multiplex PCR, and the TCRdb table lists in-frame clones only, not all of them. The sample includes roughly 200,000 clones, roughly 89% of them seen just once. Sequencing input: PBMCs or T cells enriched from blood (not recorded which). Receptor source: a man between 18 and 35 years old with acute COVID-19.

The chain employs TRBV29-1 and TRBJ1-1; D gene unclear. With 6 bases removed from V and 0 bases from J, the gap between germline ends came to 8 bases. Looked up from germline, CDR1 is SQVTM and CDR2 is ANQGSEA. CDR3 length: 12 amino acids. The CDR3: CSVGGMNTEAFF. CDR3 in DNA: TGCAGCGTGGGAGGGATGAACACTGAAGCTTTCTTT.

This chain uses TRBV6-5 with TRBJ1-6, with a possible D match to TRBD1 (5 bases). This CDR3 spans 14 amino acids. CDR1 is MNHEY and CDR2 is SVGAGI in the germline V gene. The germline V and J ends were trimmed by 7 bases and 7 bases, with 14 bases remaining between them. CDR3 region: CASTYRRGNSPLHF. The CDR3 DNA reads TGTGCCAGCACCTATCGCCGGGGGAATTCACCCCTCCACTTT.

V usage is TRBV5-4 and J usage is TRBJ2-7; 7 nucleotides match TRBD2. Germline V gives CDR1 SGHNT, CDR2 YYREEE (reference sequence). The ends lost 0 bases at V and 4 bases at J; junction bases unmatched: 7. The CDR3 loop spans 15 amino acids. The CDR3 here is CASSLGGGSVYEQYF. The CDR3 bases are TGTGCCAGCAGCTTGGGCGGCGGGAGTGTTTACGAGCAGTACTTC. Full variable domain (remainder filled in from reference TRBV5-4 and TRBJ2-7): ETGVTQSPTHLIKTRGQQVTLRCSSQSGHNTVSWYQQALGQGPQFIFQYYREEENGRGNFPPRFSGLQFPNYSSELNVNALELDDSALYLCASSLGGGSVYEQYFGPGTRLTVT.

This sequence joins TRBV30 and TRBJ1-4, with 7 positions matching TRBD1. CDR3 size: 14 residues. In germline, CDR1 is GTSNPN, CDR2 SVGIG (reference sequence). The junction had 8 bases not matched to a gene; V was cut back by 2 bases and J by 8 bases. The DNA of the CDR3 is TGTGCCTGGAGTAAGGGCAGGGGGAACGAAAAACTGTTTTTT. It yields the protein CAWSKGRGNEKLFF.

This clone was recorded a few times. The genes are TRBV5-4 and TRBJ2-1, with TRBD2 matching over 12 bases. Germline CDR1 reads SGHNT; CDR2 reads YYREEE (reference sequence). The CDR3 is 15 residues long. Trimming removed 3 bases from V and 8 bases from J; junction bases left unmatched: 6. CDR3 DNA sequence: TGTGCCAGCAGCTCCCAGACTAGCGGGAGCGATGAGCAGTTCTTC. Its protein is CASSSQTSGSDEQFF.

A few counts support this clone. The V and J genes are TRBV5-6 and TRBJ2-1; 10 bases fit TRBD2. The ends lost 0 bases at V and 5 bases at J; junction bases unmatched: 8. The CDR3 is 17 residues long. The germline gives CDR1 SGHDT, CDR2 YYEEEE. The CDR3 DNA is TGTGCCAGCAGCTTGGCCGGTAGCGGGAGGTTCCACAATGAGCAGTTCTTC. Translating gives CASSLAGSGRFHNEQFF.

The chain uses TRBV27 and TRBJ2-7; the D gene is possibly TRBD1 (6 bases). Trimming removed 6 bases from V and 0 bases from J, with 15 bases in between. This CDR3 is 15 amino acids long. Per germline, CDR1 MNHEY and CDR2 SMNVEV (reference sequence). The CDR3 coding sequence is TGTGCCAGCAGAACCGGACAGACATTCTCCTACGAGCAGTACTTC. It is translated as CASRTGQTFSYEQYF.

V gene TRBV12-5 combines with J gene TRBJ1-5; 8 positions agree with TRBD1. The CDR3 extends over 18 amino acids. Germline CDR1 LGHNT, CDR2 FRNRAP. The V segment lost 0 bases and the J segment 5 bases; nucleotides outside the gene matches: 12. CDR3 amino acids: CASGLVGSAGGSYQPQHF. Written as DNA, the CDR3 is TGTGCTAGTGGTTTGGTAGGGTCCGCAGGGGGCAGTTATCAGCCCCAGCATTTT.

This clone was observed a single time. V is TRBV7-9 and J is TRBJ1-2; D is ambiguous. Germline loops: CDR1 SEHNR, CDR2 FQNEAQ (reference sequence). The CDR3 covers 16 residues. Trimming took 5 bases from V and 0 from J, leaving 16 bases between them. CDR3 DNA: TGTGCCAGCAGCGCCCCCGACAAGCTATCTAACTATGGCTACACCTTC. It codes for CASSAPDKLSNYGYTF.

This clone was observed a handful of times. This sequence joins TRBV27 and TRBJ2-1; 8 positions agree with TRBD1. This CDR3 region has 12 residues. The germline CDR1 and CDR2 sequences are MNHEY and SMNVEV (reference sequence). J gave up 3 bases and V 10 bases, and 2 bases lay outside the gene matches. The CDR3 DNA reads as TGTGCCACCGGGACAGGCTACAATGAGCAGTTCTTC. Protein product: CATGTGYNEQFF.

The chain combines TRBV11-2 with TRBJ2-1; D might be TRBD2 (5 bases). This CDR3 contains 13 residues. Trimming left V 6 bases short and J 4 bases short, with 10 bases between. Looked up from germline, CDR1 is SGHAT and CDR2 is FQNNGV. CDR3 in amino acids: CASRKLDYNEQFF. As DNA, the CDR3 is TGTGCCAGCAGGAAACTAGATTACAATGAGCAGTTCTTC.

CDR3 loop: CASSHLSGSGYTGELFF. CDR3 nucleotide sequence: TGTGCCAGCAGCCATCTTTCGGGGTCGGGCTACACCGGGGAGCTGTTTTTT. V gene TRBV4-2 combines with J gene TRBJ2-2; D is perhaps TRBD2 (5 bases). Germline values: CDR1 LGHNA, CDR2 YNFKEQ. The CDR3 extends over 17 amino acids. Deletions cut 3 bases from V and 3 bases from J, with 17 bases between.

This clone was picked up one time. The chain uses TRBV7-2 and TRBJ2-7; 8 nucleotides align to TRBD2. Trimming at V came to 2 bases and at J to 7 bases, leaving 16 bases not matched to a gene. There are 17 residues in the CDR3. CDR1 SGHTA and CDR2 FQGNSA come from the germline V gene. Written as DNA, the CDR3 is TGTGCCAGCAGCTTATTAGGCGGCACCGGGACTAGGATTGAGCAGTACTTC. Translation: CASSLLGGTGTRIEQYF.

The rearrangement joins TRBV9 to TRBJ2-3; possibly TRBD2 for D (6 bases). In germline, CDR1 is SGDLS, CDR2 YYNGEE. V shed 3 bases and J shed 4 bases, with 9 bases lying between them. There are 13 residues in the CDR3. The CDR3 DNA is TGTGCCAGCAGCGAGCGGGTAGCAGATACGCAGTATTTT. It specifies CASSERVADTQYF.

The gene calls are TRBV18 and TRBJ1-3, with 9 bases fitting TRBD1. The CDR3 is 16 amino acids. With V trimmed by 5 bases and J by 0 bases, 5 bases remained unmatched. Germline assignment: CDR1 KGHSH and CDR2 LQKENI. The CDR3 here is CASSSTGGYSGNTIYF. The CDR3 DNA follows: TGTGCCAGCTCATCGACAGGGGGGTACTCTGGAAACACCATATATTTT.

This clone was seen ten or more times. The CDR3 spells CASSQDPGGHLYEQYF. The CDR3 DNA follows: TGCGCCAGCAGCCAAGATCCAGGCGGACACCTCTACGAGCAGTACTTC. This chain uses TRBV4-1 with TRBJ2-7, with D maybe TRBD1 (5 bases). Looked up from germline, CDR1 is MGHRA and CDR2 is YSYEKL. This CDR3 spans 16 amino acids. The ends were cut back, 0 bases at V and 3 bases at J, with 15 bases in the middle.

V usage is TRBV6-5 and J usage is TRBJ2-1; 7 bases are a match to TRBD2. The CDR3 runs 16 residues. CDR1 is MNHEY, CDR2 SVGAGI, per germline. Trimming at V came to 2 bases and at J to 6 bases, leaving 10 bases not matched to a gene. The CDR3 sequence is CASSYPSGSGGNEQFF. The CDR3 DNA is TGTGCCAGCAGTTACCCTAGCGGAAGTGGAGGCAATGAGCAGTTCTTC.

The V and J genes are TRBV7-9 and TRBJ1-1; D perhaps matches TRBD1 (6 bases). The CDR3 loop spans 15 amino acids. Per germline, CDR1 SEHNR and CDR2 FQNEAQ (reference sequence). Trimming cost V 4 bases and J 1 base, with 13 bases left between them. CDR3 nucleotides: TGTGCCAGCAGCTCAGAGGGGGAGAGGAACACTGAAGCTTTCTTT. Translated, it gives CASSSEGERNTEAFF. The entire variable domain, with the rest obtained from reference TRBV7-9 and TRBJ1-1, is as follows: DTGVSQNPRHKITKRGQNVTFRCDPISEHNRLYWYRQTLGQGPEFLTYFQNEAQLEKSRLLSDRFSAERPKGSFSTLEIQRTEQGDSAMYLCASSSEGERNTEAFFGQGTRLTVV.

The chain joins TRBV3-1 (or the pseudogene TRBV3-2) to TRBJ2-7, with D perhaps TRBD2 (5 bases). Germline CDR1 and CDR2: LGHDT and YNNKEL (reference sequence). Deletions cut 1 base from V and 12 bases from J, with 22 bases between. The CDR3 totals 15 residues. CDR3 residues: CASSQGRSGYDHRYF. DNA for the CDR3: TGTGCCAGCAGCCAAGGGAGGTCGGGATACGATCATCGGTACTTC.

This sequence joins TRBV28 and TRBJ2-1; no clear D gene. Germline V lookup: CDR1 MDHEN, CDR2 SYDVKM. The CDR3 has 15 amino acids. The V end lost 5 bases, the J end lost 4 bases, and 15 bases lay between the germline ends. The CDR3: CASSLTPPLYNEQFF. For the CDR3, the DNA is TGTGCCAGCAGTCTGACCCCCCCACTATACAATGAGCAGTTCTTC.

J is TRBJ2-3 and V is TRBV6-5, with TRBD1 matching 10 bases. The germline gives CDR1 MNHEY, CDR2 SVGAGI. CDR3 length: 13 amino acids. Trimming removed 8 bases from V and 4 bases from J; junction bases left unmatched: 3. As DNA, the CDR3 is TGTGCCAGCCGGGACAGGGGAGCAGATACGCAGTATTTT. Amino acid sequence: CASRDRGADTQYF.

This chain joins TRBV4-1 and TRBJ2-3; D might be TRBD2 (5 bases). The CDR3 spans 14 residues. Germline lookup yields CDR1 MGHRA and CDR2 YSYEKL. V was pared by 1 base and J by 6 bases, with 11 bases between. CDR3 coding DNA: TGCGCCAGCAGCCAAGGGATGGGCGGGGATACGCAGTATTTT. The encoded protein is CASSQGMGGDTQYF.

This chain links TRBV28 with TRBJ1-6; a possible D gene is TRBD1 (5 bases). CDR1 and CDR2 (germline): MDHEN, SYDVKM. CDR3 length: 18 amino acids. Trimming removed 4 bases from V and 6 bases from J, with 22 bases in between. Written as DNA, the CDR3 is TGTGCCAGCAGTTCCGTCGGAGAGCCGGGACTGATTAATTCACCCCTCCACTTT. This translates into CASSSVGEPGLINSPLHF.

This clone showed up just once. This sequence joins TRBV7-9 and TRBJ1-2; D is unclear. This CDR3 has 16 amino acids. V was pared by 0 bases and J by 3 bases, with 14 bases between. Germline-derived CDR1 and CDR2 are SEHNR and FQNEAQ (reference sequence). The DNA for the CDR3 is TGTGCCAGCAGCTTAGCGAGGGAACAGAACTACTATGGCTACACCTTC. This translates into CASSLAREQNYYGYTF.

The chain is built from TRBV7-6 and TRBJ2-6; 10 bases match TRBD2. The CDR3 is 17 amino acids. Germline CDR1 SGHVS, CDR2 FNYEAQ. The V segment lost 4 bases and the J segment 3 bases; nucleotides outside the gene matches: 6. The CDR3 DNA sequence: TGTGCCAGCAGCTCGTTCATAGCGGGAGGTGGGGCCAACGTCCTGACTTTC. Translation: CASSSFIAGGGANVLTF.

The V call is TRBV3-1 (or the pseudogene TRBV3-2), the J call TRBJ2-7; tentatively, D is TRBD2 (5 bases). Germline CDR1 LGHDT, CDR2 YNNKEL (reference sequence). Trimming removed 1 base from V and 2 bases from J, with 18 bases in between. The CDR3 spans 17 residues. The chain's CDR3 is CASSQVIGGYQTYEQYF. In nucleotides, the CDR3 is TGTGCCAGCAGCCAAGTTATTGGAGGTTACCAAACCTACGAGCAGTACTTC.

This clone was counted at least ten times. The chain has TRBV2 and TRBJ2-7; perhaps TRBD2 as D (6 bases). Deletions cut 2 bases from V and 7 bases from J, with 15 bases between. The CDR3 sequence is 14 residues long. Germline CDR1 reads SNHLY; CDR2 reads FYNNEI. CDR3 coding DNA: TGTGCCAGCAGTGAATTGGCTAGCGCTCGAGAGCAGTACTTC. Encoded protein: CASSELASAREQYF. Complete variable domain (other parts from reference TRBV2 and TRBJ2-7): EPEVTQTPSHQVTQMGQEVILRCVPISNHLYFYWYRQILGQKVEFLVSFYNNEISEKSEIFDDQFSVERPDGSNFTLKIRSTKLEDSAMYFCASSELASAREQYFGPGTRLTVT.

The chain links TRBV3-1 (or the pseudogene TRBV3-2) to TRBJ2-7; no clear D gene. CDR1 is LGHDT, CDR2 YNNKEL, per germline (reference sequence). The V end was cut by 1 base, the J end by 0 bases, with 10 bases between. This CDR3 comprises 15 residues. CDR3 nucleotide sequence: TGTGCCAGCAGCCAAGGTATTATCCCCTCCTACGAGCAGTACTTC. This encodes CASSQGIIPSYEQYF.

The chain employs TRBV30 and TRBJ2-5; possibly TRBD1 for D (5 bases). The germline V gene has CDR1 GTSNPN and CDR2 SVGIG (reference sequence). Trimming cost V 5 bases and J 0 bases, with 22 bases left between them. This CDR3 contains 17 residues. Written as DNA, the CDR3 is TGTGCCTGGGTTGGGGCACTTGAAAGATGGGACCAAGAGACCCAGTACTTC. Its protein is CAWVGALERWDQETQYF.

The rearrangement joins TRBV7-8 to TRBJ1-1; 10 bases agree with TRBD1. Germline trimming cut 5 bases from V and 6 bases from J; bases unmatched to any gene: 9. In germline, CDR1 is SGHVS, CDR2 FQNEAQ. CDR3 length equals 15 residues. CDR3 bases: TGTGCCAGCAGCCTTACCGGGACAGGGGCCTCTGAAGCTTTCTTT. It is translated as CASSLTGTGASEAFF.

This rearrangement joins TRBV9 to TRBJ2-5, with D tentatively TRBD1 (7 bases). V was shortened by 4 bases and J by 5 bases, with 18 bases between the two germline ends. The CDR3 consists of 15 residues. CDR1 and CDR2 from the germline V gene are SGDLS and YYNGEE. The CDR3, as DNA: TGTGCCAGCAGCCCTGAGACAGGGAGGAGGGAGACCCAGTACTTC. Protein sequence: CASSPETGRRETQYF.